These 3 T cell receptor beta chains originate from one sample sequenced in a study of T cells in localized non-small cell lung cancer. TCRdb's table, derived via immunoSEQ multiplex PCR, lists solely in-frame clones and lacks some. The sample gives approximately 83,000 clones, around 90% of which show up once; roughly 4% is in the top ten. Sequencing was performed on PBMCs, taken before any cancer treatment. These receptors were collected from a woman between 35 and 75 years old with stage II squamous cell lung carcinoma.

The CDR3 here is CASSPTPGARSGANVLTF. CDR3 DNA: TGTGCCAGCAGTCCAACTCCCGGAGCCCGCTCTGGGGCCAACGTCCTGACTTTC. The chain combines TRBV28 with TRBJ2-6; no clear D gene. Trimming took 5 bases from V and 0 from J, leaving 17 bases between them. The V gene's germline CDR1 is MDHEN and CDR2 SYDVKM. The CDR3 extends over 18 amino acids.

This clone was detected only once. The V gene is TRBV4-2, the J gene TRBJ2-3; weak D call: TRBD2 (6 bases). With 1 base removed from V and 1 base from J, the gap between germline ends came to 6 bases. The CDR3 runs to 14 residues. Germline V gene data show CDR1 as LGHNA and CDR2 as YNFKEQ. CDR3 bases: TGTGCCAGCAGCCAAGCGGGGGGCACAGATACGCAGTATTTT. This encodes CASSQAGGTDTQYF.

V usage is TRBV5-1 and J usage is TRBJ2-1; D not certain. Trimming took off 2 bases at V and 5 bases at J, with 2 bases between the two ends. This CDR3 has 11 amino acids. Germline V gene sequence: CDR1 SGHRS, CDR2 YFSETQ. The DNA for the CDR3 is TGCGCCAGCAGCTTAAACAATGAGCAGTTCTTC. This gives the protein CASSLNNEQFF.